This T cell receptor beta chain stems from a study of CD8+CD57+ T cells in acquired aplastic anemia. Study as a whole: Sorting CD4+ and CD8+ cells gave DNA averaging approximately 3 ug.

In regard to this clonotype: Antigen specificity is unknown.

The patients chosen for sequencing had shown expansion of CD8+CD57+ cells (detected by flow cytometry). Germline V gives CDR1 SGDLS, CDR2 YYNGEE. The ends were cut back, 3 bases at V and 13 bases at J, with 10 bases in the middle. CDR3 size: 10 residues. Genomic DNA constituted the template upon which TCR beta VDJ and CDR3 profiling was performed. One entry per CDR3 protein, called by TCRdb with MiXCR from the reads. The data hold about 180,000 distinct CDR3 sequences, with roughly 65% observed a single time. Notes on the study in general: In common between the patients and the controls were more than 25 CD8+ CDR3 sequences.

The chain employs TRBV9 and TRBJ1-2; D is ambiguous. The sequence came from a human donor with aplastic anemia. Specimen: sorted CD4+, CD8+, or CD8+CD57+ T cells (not recorded which) from PBMCs. The CDR3 bases are TGTGCCAGCAGCGCCCTACCGAGCACCTTC. This translates into CASSALPSTF.